The 17 T cell receptor beta chains reported below all come from one sample, sequenced in a study of T-cell reconstitution after alpha-beta-depleted transplantation in children. Unique molecular identifiers were incorporated into the prepared TCRbeta library. TCRdb called the PCR reads again in MiXCR, with one record for every CDR3 protein. The table includes roughly 500,000 distinct CDR3 sequences, around 13% detected once. Specimen: PBMCs from the stem cell graft donor, collected from the stem cell graft. The receptors here all came from a human donor who donated a stem cell graft to a child with combined immunodeficiency.

This clonotype appeared once. A read error may account for a junction end that differs from germline. The chain couples TRBV5-4 to TRBJ2-7; D not resolved. CDR1 is SGHNT, CDR2 YYREEE, per germline (reference sequence). The CDR3 is 14 amino acids. The CDR3 nucleotides are TGTGCCAGCAGCTTGCCCGGTAGCTCCTACGAGCACTACTTC. Amino acids: CASSLPGSSYEHYF.

The chain uses TRBV20-1 and TRBJ2-3, with D possibly being TRBD1 or TRBD2 (6 bases each). V was pared by 3 bases and J by 7 bases, with 14 bases between. The CDR3 spans 13 residues. The germline V gene encodes CDR1 DFQATT and CDR2 SNEGSKA (reference sequence). CDR3 residues: CSASLGGRHTQYF. The CDR3 nucleotides read TGCAGTGCTAGTTTAGGGGGGAGGCATACGCAGTATTTT.

This clonotype appeared a few times. The rearrangement links TRBV7-2 to TRBJ2-7, with D perhaps matching TRBD1 (6 bases). The CDR3 spans 14 residues. Per the germline V gene, CDR1 is SGHTA and CDR2 is FQGNSA. The V and J ends lost 4 bases and 4 bases respectively, with 14 bases between them. The CDR3: CASSSGAVPYEQYF. The DNA of the CDR3 is TGTGCCAGCAGCTCAGGGGCTGTCCCGTACGAGCAGTACTTC.

The V call is TRBV20-1, the J call TRBJ1-1; 12 nucleotides align to TRBD1. Trimming at V came to 0 bases and at J to 0 bases, leaving 8 bases not matched to a gene. The CDR3 covers 18 residues. CDR1 is DFQATT, CDR2 SNEGSKA, per germline (reference sequence). The DNA of the CDR3 is TGCAGTGCTAGAGATGGGGGACAGGGGGCATGGGTGAACACTGAAGCTTTCTTT. Protein product: CSARDGGQGAWVNTEAFF.

This clonotype was picked up many times. V usage is TRBV12-3 or TRBV12-4 and J usage is TRBJ1-1; maybe TRBD1 (6 bases). The V and J ends lost 2 bases and 3 bases respectively, with 13 bases between them. This CDR3 has 15 residues. DNA of the CDR3: TGTGCCAGCAGTTTAACAGGGCTGGGCGACACTGAAGCTTTCTTT. Translation: CASSLTGLGDTEAFF.

This clonotype was seen a single time. This chain links TRBV5-1 with TRBJ2-7; the D call may be TRBD1 or TRBD2 (5 bases each). The CDR3 contains 14 residues. CDR1 SGHRS and CDR2 YFSETQ come from the germline V gene. V was cut by 4 bases and J by 2 bases, with 13 bases left in between. CDR3 sequence (DNA): TGCGCCAGCAGCATAGGGACGGATACCTACGAGCAGTACTTC. This translates into CASSIGTDTYEQYF.

This clonotype was seen a few times. V gene TRBV12-3 or TRBV12-4 combines with J gene TRBJ2-3; D uncertain. The germline V and J ends were trimmed by 4 bases and 1 base, with 12 bases remaining between them. There are 15 residues in the CDR3. CDR3 coding DNA: TGTGCCAGCAGTTCCACCGCGTCGGGCACAGATACGCAGTATTTT. This sequence encodes CASSSTASGTDTQYF.

This clonotype was counted only a few times. The chain uses TRBV9 and TRBJ2-7; D may be TRBD2 (5 bases). The CDR3 is 13 residues long. The V end lost 3 bases, the J end lost 7 bases, and 14 bases lay between the germline ends. The germline V gene has CDR1 SGDLS and CDR2 YYNGEE. For the CDR3, the DNA is TGTGCCAGCAGCGCCGCCATCTCGGGAGAGCAGTACTTC. This translates into CASSAAISGEQYF. The variable domain in full, with the rest retrieved from reference TRBV9 and TRBJ2-7, is DSGVTQTPKHLITATGQRVTLRCSPRSGDLSVYWYQQSLDQGLQFLIQYYNGEERAKGNILERFSAQQFPDLHSELNLSSLELGDSALYFCASSAAISGEQYFGPGTRLTVT.

This chain links TRBV5-1 with TRBJ1-1; perhaps TRBD1 as D (5 bases). The CDR3 contains 15 residues. V lost 4 bases, J lost 0 bases, and 13 bases lay in between. Germline loops: CDR1 SGHRS, CDR2 YFSETQ. The CDR3 spells CASSPPAGLNTEAFF. CDR3 nucleotide sequence: TGCGCCAGCAGCCCGCCGGCAGGGCTGAACACTGAAGCTTTCTTT.

The chain joins TRBV30 to TRBJ2-1; 7 bases map to TRBD2. The germline CDR1 and CDR2 sequences are GTSNPN and SVGIG (reference sequence). This CDR3 comprises 13 residues. V dropped 8 bases and J dropped 2; count of bases not matched to a gene: 6. CDR3 bases: TGTGCCGGCGGGAGTGTCGCCTACAATGAGCAGTTCTTC. It translates to CAGGSVAYNEQFF.

CDR3 sequence (DNA): TGCAGTGCTACAGGACGGGATAATGAAAAACTGTTTTTT. This gives the protein CSATGRDNEKLFF. The V call is TRBV20-1, the J call TRBJ1-4; the D is unclear. V dropped 4 bases and J dropped 4 bases, with 10 bases sitting between them. CDR1 and CDR2 (germline): DFQATT, SNEGSKA (reference sequence). The CDR3 extends over 13 amino acids.

The CDR3 reads CASSLTYTDSYEQYF. CDR3 bases: TGCGCCAGCAGCTTGACCTACACGGACTCCTACGAGCAGTACTTC. The J gene is TRBJ2-7, the V gene TRBV5-1; D ambiguous. The germline V gene encodes CDR1 SGHRS and CDR2 YFSETQ. This CDR3 is built from 15 residues. Trimming shortened V by 1 base and J by 0 bases, and 11 bases separated the two germline ends.

This clonotype was counted at least ten times. The chain carries TRBV29-1 and TRBJ2-1; D may be TRBD1 (6 bases). V lost 7 bases and J 11 bases, leaving 21 bases between the germline ends. The CDR3 loop spans 13 amino acids. Germline loops: CDR1 SQVTM, CDR2 ANQGSEA. The CDR3 loop reads CSGDLTGMRQQFF. CDR3 coding DNA: TGCAGCGGTGATCTTACAGGGATGAGGCAGCAGTTCTTC.

The rearrangement links TRBV4-2 to TRBJ2-3; D might be TRBD1 or TRBD2, each matching 5 bases. The germline gives CDR1 LGHNA, CDR2 YNFKEQ. CDR3 length equals 15 residues. V was shortened by 4 bases and J by 3 bases, with 14 bases between the two germline ends. The CDR3 protein is CASSPRDRETDTQYF. The CDR3 nucleotides are TGTGCCAGCAGCCCTCGGGACCGAGAAACAGATACGCAGTATTTT.

This clonotype was recorded at least ten times. This chain links TRBV5-1 with TRBJ1-2; D may be TRBD1 (5 bases). Germline V gene data show CDR1 as SGHRS and CDR2 as YFSETQ. Trimming took 2 bases from V and 4 from J, leaving 15 bases between them. There are 15 residues in the CDR3. CDR3 in DNA: TGCGCCAGCAGCTTAACAGGTCAAGAGGGCTATGGCTACACCTTC. Its protein product is CASSLTGQEGYGYTF.

This clonotype was detected many times. The rearrangement uses TRBV20-1 and TRBJ2-1, with 8 bases that match TRBD2. V shed 7 bases and J 7 bases; nucleotides not matched to a gene: 18. Germline V CDR1 and CDR2: DFQATT, SNEGSKA (reference sequence). The CDR3 has 16 residues. In nucleotides, the CDR3 is TGCAGTGGAGCAAGCGGGGGCCCGGCCGGGGGGAATGAGCAGTTCTTC. As protein: CSGASGGPAGGNEQFF.

The DNA for the CDR3 is TGCAGCGTTGGGAGGGGGCTTGACGTCCCTGAGCAGTTCTTC. This translates into CSVGRGLDVPEQFF. The chain uses TRBV29-1 and TRBJ2-1, with a weak D call TRBD1 (7 bases). CDR3 length: 14 amino acids. CDR1 and CDR2 from the germline V gene are SQVTM and ANQGSEA. The germline V and J ends were trimmed by 4 bases and 9 bases, with 19 bases remaining between them.